This is a list of T cell receptor beta chains from one sample in a study of cytomegalovirus exposure and HLA in healthy donors. Sequencing was performed with immunoSEQ multiplex PCR; in TCRdb, only in-frame clones are kept and a portion is missing. The sample records 110,000 or so clones, about 82% being singletons. Material: PBMCs. The receptors stem from a man aged 18 to 35 in good health and CMV-seronegative. Both conserved end residues are part of each CDR3. A D gene is named only where the DNA matches it firmly. Some rows have no size entry. The others give once, few or many, or a class for an expanded clone.

clone_size: .
d_call: .
cdr3_length: 13
j_call: TRBJ2-7
v_call: TRBV7-9
cdr3_nt: TGTGCCAGCAACTTGAGGGAGTCGAGCGAGCAGTACTTC
cdr3_aa: CASNLRESSEQYF

clone_size: few
d_call: TRBD1
cdr3_length: 15
j_call: TRBJ1-2
v_call: TRBV5-1
cdr3_nt: TGCGCCAGCAGCTTGGGGACAGGGGGCCTCTATGGCTACACCTTC
cdr3_aa: CASSLGTGGLYGYTF

clone_size: .
d_call: .
cdr3_length: 13
j_call: TRBJ2-5
v_call: TRBV7-9
cdr3_nt: TGTGCCAGCAGCTTTGCTAGTATAGAGACCCAGTACTTC
cdr3_aa: CASSFASIETQYF

clone_size: .
d_call: TRBD2
cdr3_length: 16
j_call: TRBJ2-2
v_call: TRBV19
cdr3_nt: TGTGCCAGTAGTCTTCGCGGGGGGAGCCTGACCGGGGAGCTGTTTTTT
cdr3_aa: CASSLRGGSLTGELFF

clone_size: once
d_call: .
cdr3_length: 15
j_call: TRBJ2-7
v_call: TRBV14
cdr3_nt: TGTGCCAGCAGCCAAGTAGGGGGTCTTCGAGACGAGCAGTACTTC
cdr3_aa: CASSQVGGLRDEQYF

clone_size: .
d_call: .
cdr3_length: 13
j_call: TRBJ1-2
v_call: TRBV30
cdr3_nt: TGTGCCTGGAGCCGCGACAGTAACTATGGCTACACCTTC
cdr3_aa: CAWSRDSNYGYTF

clone_size: .
d_call: .
cdr3_length: 13
j_call: TRBJ1-2
v_call: TRBV6-5
cdr3_nt: TGTGCCAGCAGTTTCAGGTTCCTCTATGGCTACACCTTC
cdr3_aa: CASSFRFLYGYTF

clone_size: .
d_call: TRBD2
cdr3_length: 18
j_call: TRBJ2-6
v_call: TRBV5-4
cdr3_nt: TGTGCCAGCAGCTTGGGGCCTAGCGGGGGGACTGGGGCCAACGTCCTGACTTTC
cdr3_aa: CASSLGPSGGTGANVLTF

clone_size: .
d_call: .
cdr3_length: 14
j_call: TRBJ1-3
v_call: TRBV9
cdr3_nt: TGTGCCAGCAGCGTAGAAGGGGCTGGAAACACCATATATTTT
cdr3_aa: CASSVEGAGNTIYF

clone_size: .
d_call: TRBD1
cdr3_length: 17
j_call: TRBJ2-7
v_call: TRBV5-1
cdr3_nt: TGCGCCAGCAGCTTATCTGGTTTGACAGGGAGTCGCTACGAGCAGTACTTC
cdr3_aa: CASSLSGLTGSRYEQYF

clone_size: .
d_call: .
cdr3_length: 12
j_call: TRBJ2-7
v_call: TRBV6-1
cdr3_nt: TGTGCCAGCACTTCGCGCTCCTACGAGCAGTACTTC
cdr3_aa: CASTSRSYEQYF

clone_size: .
d_call: .
cdr3_length: 17
j_call: TRBJ2-7
v_call: TRBV21-1
cdr3_nt: TGTGCCAGCAGCAAGGGGCACCGGGGGGACAGGGTCTACGAGCAGTACTTC
cdr3_aa: CASSKGHRGDRVYEQYF

clone_size: .
d_call: TRBD1
cdr3_length: 16
j_call: TRBJ2-3
v_call: TRBV29-1
cdr3_nt: TGCAGCGTTCACCCCCGGGGGGGACAGGGGGACGATACGCAGTATTTT
cdr3_aa: CSVHPRGGQGDDTQYF

clone_size: .
d_call: TRBD2
cdr3_length: 17
j_call: TRBJ2-7
v_call: TRBV5-1
cdr3_nt: TGCGCCAGCAGCGAGGGGCTAGCGGGAGTGCAAACCTACGAGCAGTACTTC
cdr3_aa: CASSEGLAGVQTYEQYF

clone_size: .
d_call: TRBD1
cdr3_length: 14
j_call: TRBJ2-7
v_call: TRBV5-1
cdr3_nt: TGCGCCAGCAGCGTGGACAGGGTAGTGGGCGAGCAGTACTTC
cdr3_aa: CASSVDRVVGEQYF

clone_size: .
d_call: .
cdr3_length: 14
j_call: TRBJ2-7
v_call: TRBV5-4
cdr3_nt: TGTGCCAGCAGAACTAATAGCGGCCACTACGAGCAGTACTTC
cdr3_aa: CASRTNSGHYEQYF

clone_size: few
d_call: .
cdr3_length: 13
j_call: TRBJ1-2
v_call: TRBV30
cdr3_nt: TGTGCCTGGAGCCCCCAGGGACTAAGTGGCTACACCTTC
cdr3_aa: CAWSPQGLSGYTF

clone_size: .
d_call: TRBD1
cdr3_length: 16
j_call: TRBJ1-5
v_call: TRBV5-1
cdr3_nt: TGCGCCAGCAGCTTGGGGGACAGAGATAGCAATCAGCCCCAGCATTTT
cdr3_aa: CASSLGDRDSNQPQHF

clone_size: .
d_call: .
cdr3_length: 16
j_call: TRBJ2-3
v_call: TRBV9
cdr3_nt: TGTGCCAGCAGCGTAGGGGCCAGGGGAGTCGGAGATACGCAGTATTTT
cdr3_aa: CASSVGARGVGDTQYF

clone_size: .
d_call: .
cdr3_length: 15
j_call: TRBJ1-4
v_call: TRBV7-9
cdr3_nt: TGTGCCAGCAGCCGGGAGGGCAGCCGTAATGAAAAACTGTTTTTT
cdr3_aa: CASSREGSRNEKLFF

clone_size: .
d_call: .
cdr3_length: 15
j_call: TRBJ2-1
v_call: TRBV10-3
cdr3_nt: TGTGCCATCAGTGAGCTCAGCGATTCCTACAATGAGCAGTTCTTC
cdr3_aa: CAISELSDSYNEQFF

clone_size: .
d_call: .
cdr3_length: 14
j_call: TRBJ1-4
v_call: TRBV6-5
cdr3_nt: TGTGCCAGCAGTTACTCTCGGGTGGGTGAAAAACTGTTTTTT
cdr3_aa: CASSYSRVGEKLFF

clone_size: .
d_call: .
cdr3_length: 15
j_call: TRBJ1-1
v_call: TRBV30
cdr3_nt: TGTGCCTGGAGTGCCAGAGGTACTATGAACACTGAAGCTTTCTTT
cdr3_aa: CAWSARGTMNTEAFF